This T cell receptor beta chain derives from a study of stem cell transplantation in POMP-related autoinflammatory disease. Germline V gene lookup returns CDR1 KGHSH and CDR2 LQKENI. This CDR3 contains 18 residues. V gave up 3 bases and J gave up 2 bases; unmatched junction bases: 11. Profiled with immunoSEQ multiplex PCR; TCRdb holds only in-frame clones, not every one. The sample shows 800 to 1,100 clones, 80% to 90% of them seen only once. Sequencing was carried out using a CXCR5-defined cell subset from PBMCs. The TCR sequence derives from a human donor in good health. V and J are TRBV18 and TRBJ2-3; 10 nucleotides match TRBD2. CDR3: CASSPRPLAGVTTDTQYF. CDR3 nucleotides: TGTGCCAGCTCACCCCGTCCGCTAGCGGGAGTTACCACAGATACGCAGTATTTT.